The source of this TCR beta chain is a study of control samples from healthy donors and cancer patients (dated by TCRdb to about 2020). Library preparation used the immunoSEQ multiplex PCR assay. The source is immuneACCESS, and TCRdb retained only in-frame sequences with V and J called. Part of the clones is not carried over; for the studies checked, unresolved V genes explain less than half of this, and the remainder is unexplained. The table for this sample lists around 7,000 clones; approximately 86% of them were counted only once. The ten biggest clones cover under 35% of the sample. Relative to germline, V is 1 base shorter and J is 7 bases shorter, with 11 bases between their ends. The CDR3 starts with the cysteine, ends with the phenylalanine, and has 14 residues. Of the read, only the CDR3 DNA is kept; its 42 bases are in frame from base 1. For CDR1 and CDR2, the germline V gene (reference sequence) lists LGHDT and YNNKEL.

To note about this clone: What this receptor recognizes is not known. Base qualities are not provided; no much larger clone lies one nucleotide away.

In this chain, TRBV3-1 (or the pseudogene TRBV3-2) is recombined with TRBJ2-1; confidence is insufficient to name the D gene. The receptor's source is a man between 65 and 85 years old with lung cancer. The sequenced sample was PBMCs. CDR3 protein: CASSQVLSKNEQFF. Here is the DNA: TGTGCCAGCAGCCAAGTTCTTTCCAAGAATGAGCAGTTCTTC.